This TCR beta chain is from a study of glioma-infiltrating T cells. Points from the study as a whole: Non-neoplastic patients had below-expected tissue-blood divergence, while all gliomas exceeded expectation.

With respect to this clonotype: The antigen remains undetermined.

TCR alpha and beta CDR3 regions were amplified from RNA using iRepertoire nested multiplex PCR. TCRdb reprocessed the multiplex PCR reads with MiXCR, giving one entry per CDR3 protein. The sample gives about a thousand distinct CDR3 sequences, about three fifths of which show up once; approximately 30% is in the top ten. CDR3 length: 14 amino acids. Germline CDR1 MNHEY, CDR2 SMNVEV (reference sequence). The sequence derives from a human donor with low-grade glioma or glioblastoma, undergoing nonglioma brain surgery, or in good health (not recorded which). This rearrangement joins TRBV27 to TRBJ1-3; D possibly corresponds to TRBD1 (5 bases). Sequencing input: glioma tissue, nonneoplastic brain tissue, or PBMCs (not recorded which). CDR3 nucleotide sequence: TGTTCCCGCAGAGGGGCAGGGAGGGGAAACACCATATATTTT. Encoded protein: CSRRGAGRGNTIYF.